Following are 21 T cell receptor beta chains from one sample sequenced in a study of T-cell memory formation after mild COVID-19. TCRdb itself ran the 5' RACE reads through MiXCR, one entry per CDR3 protein. Seen here are a few hundred thousand distinct CDR3 sequences, about 17% observed once, and the top ten hold roughly 20%. The material sequenced was PBMCs or a T cell subset sorted from them (not recorded which). The receptors shown here come from a man younger than 35 who had mild COVID-19 (a few samples of this study predate the infection). Cell type and time point are not known.

This clonotype was picked up a small number of times. J is TRBJ1-5 and V is TRBV27; D remains unclear. Germline CDR1 and CDR2: MNHEY and SMNVEV (reference sequence). Trimming left V 1 base short and J 4 bases short, with 5 bases between. This CDR3 is 13 amino acids long. CDR3 region: CASSLFWNQPQHF. The CDR3 bases are TGTGCCAGCAGTTTATTTTGGAATCAGCCCCAGCATTTT.

The V call is TRBV6-2 or TRBV6-3, the J call TRBJ1-2; D remains unclear. Germline V CDR1 and CDR2: MNHEY, SVGEGT. This CDR3 region has 13 residues. V lost 4 bases, J lost 0 bases, and 6 bases lay in between. CDR3 DNA sequence: TGTGCCAGCAGTTCCGGCACTAACTATGGCTACACCTTC. Protein: CASSSGTNYGYTF.

This clonotype was detected a few times. At one end, the junction sequence differs from germline, possibly due to a read error. The chain employs TRBV6-1 and TRBJ2-5, with 8 nucleotides matching TRBD1. Looked up from germline, CDR1 is MNHNS and CDR2 is SASEGT. This CDR3 is 14 amino acids long. The CDR3: CATSPGQAQETQYF. For the CDR3, the DNA is TGTGCCACCAGTCCGGGACAGGCCCAAGAGACCCAGTACTTC.

CDR3 nucleotide sequence: TGTGCCAGCAGCTTCGGGGGGGTGCGGATGGAAAAACTGTTTTTT. This gives the protein CASSFGGVRMEKLFF. The chain carries TRBV7-2 and TRBJ1-4; D might be TRBD1 (5 bases). Trimming left V 3 bases short and J 8 bases short, with 16 bases between. Germline V gene lookup returns CDR1 SGHTA and CDR2 FQGNSA. There are 15 residues in the CDR3.

This clonotype was counted only a few times. CDR3: CASSFFDRRTEAFF. The CDR3 DNA sequence: TGTGCCAGCAGTTTCTTTGACAGACGCACTGAAGCTTTCTTT. The J gene is TRBJ1-1, the V gene TRBV12-3 or TRBV12-4; TRBD1 is a possible D gene (5 bases). Trimming removed 3 bases at V and 4 bases at J, with 12 bases between. This CDR3 contains 14 residues.

The rearrangement joins TRBV6-1 to TRBJ1-1; 10 nucleotides align to TRBD1. Trimming at V came to 5 bases and at J to 3 bases, leaving 3 bases not matched to a gene. Germline V gene data show CDR1 as MNHNS and CDR2 as SASEGT. This CDR3 contains 14 residues. In nucleotides, the CDR3 is TGTGCCAGCAGTAAGGACAGGGGGGACACTGAAGCTTTCTTT. Protein: CASSKDRGDTEAFF.

A few counts support this clonotype. V usage is TRBV5-1 and J usage is TRBJ2-1; 13 bases align to TRBD2. Germline CDR1 and CDR2: SGHRS and YFSETQ. The CDR3 loop spans 15 amino acids. V lost 4 bases to trimming and J lost 7 bases; unmatched junction nucleotides: 5. CDR3 sequence: CASSKTSGGSNEQFF. The CDR3 DNA is TGCGCCAGCAGCAAGACTAGCGGGGGGTCTAATGAGCAGTTCTTC.

The chain combines TRBV9 with TRBJ2-7, with D maybe TRBD2 (7 bases). V was trimmed by 4 bases and J by 8 bases, leaving 16 bases between them. CDR1 and CDR2 from the germline V gene are SGDLS and YYNGEE. The CDR3 length is 13 residues. CDR3 amino acids: CASSPSGGLKQYF. The CDR3 DNA follows: TGTGCCAGCAGCCCTTCGGGGGGCTTAAAGCAGTACTTC. Supplemented by reference TRBV9 and TRBJ2-7, the full variable domain reads DSGVTQTPKHLITATGQRVTLRCSPRSGDLSVYWYQQSLDQGLQFLIQYYNGEERAKGNILERFSAQQFPDLHSELNLSSLELGDSALYFCASSPSGGLKQYFGPGTRLTVT.

On this clonotype itself: Possible read error: a much larger clone is one base away. The rearrangement links TRBV5-1 to TRBJ1-1; D remains ambiguous. This CDR3 spans 14 amino acids. V lost 1 base to trimming and J lost 1 base, with 8 bases between them. CDR1 SGHRS and CDR2 YFSETQ come from the germline V gene. The CDR3 protein is CASSLWAENTEAFF. The DNA of the CDR3 is TGCGCCAGCAGCTTGTGGGCGGAGAACACTGAAGCTTTCTTT.

This clonotype appeared a few times. The chain joins TRBV7-8 to TRBJ1-5, with D uncertain. Trimming took off 3 bases at V and 6 bases at J, with 24 bases between the two ends. This CDR3 comprises 18 residues. Per the germline V gene, CDR1 is SGHVS and CDR2 is FQNEAQ. DNA for the CDR3: TGTGCCAGCAGCTTTGCCCTTACGGTGGGAAGGAGGGCTCAGCCCCAGCATTTT. It yields the protein CASSFALTVGRRAQPQHF.

This clonotype was seen more than once but under ten times. The genes are TRBV9 and TRBJ1-2; 10 bases agree with TRBD1. With 0 bases clipped from V and 7 bases from J, the junction kept 9 bases outside the gene matches. This CDR3 comprises 16 residues. Looked up from germline, CDR1 is SGDLS and CDR2 is YYNGEE. The CDR3 DNA is TGTGCCAGCAGCGTAGCCGAGACAGGGGGCGTTTTTGGCTACACCTTC. It yields the protein CASSVAETGGVFGYTF.

The V gene is TRBV12-3 or TRBV12-4, the J gene TRBJ1-6; D unresolved. The length of the CDR3 is 14 residues. The V and J ends lost 7 bases and 8 bases respectively, with 15 bases between them. The chain's CDR3 is CASNTGREYSPLHF. CDR3 in DNA: TGTGCCAGCAACACCGGGAGGGAATATTCACCCCTCCACTTT.

The table lists this clonotype with a few counts. The chain employs TRBV6-2 or TRBV6-3 and TRBJ1-5; weak D call: TRBD1 (6 bases). The CDR3 extends over 14 amino acids. The germline gives CDR1 MNHEY, CDR2 SVGEGT. V lost 6 bases to trimming and J lost 2 bases, with 11 bases between them. The CDR3 nucleotides read TGTGCCAGCAGATGGGGGCCTGGCAATCAGCCCCAGCATTTT. It codes for CASRWGPGNQPQHF.

This clonotype was seen a handful of times. The chain is built from TRBV5-4 and TRBJ2-1; 7 bases fit TRBD2. There are 16 residues in the CDR3. Germline V gene data show CDR1 as SGHNT and CDR2 as YYREEE (reference sequence). V was clipped by 0 bases and J by 10 bases; unmatched bases: 13. DNA for the CDR3: TGTGCCAGCAGCTTGGTCAGCGGGACCCAGCCCAACGAGCAGTTCTTC. Translation gives CASSLVSGTQPNEQFF.

This chain uses TRBV12-3 or TRBV12-4 with TRBJ2-5, with 7 nucleotides matching TRBD1. This CDR3 region has 15 residues. V shed 5 bases, J shed 2 bases, and the junction held 8 bases outside the gene matches. The CDR3 is CASSPRQGRQETQYF. In nucleotides, the CDR3 is TGTGCCAGCAGTCCCCGACAGGGACGACAAGAGACCCAGTACTTC.

This clonotype was found a few times. The CDR3 is CATSAEWMSSYNSPLHF. The CDR3 DNA is TGTGCCACCTCGGCGGAATGGATGAGCTCCTATAATTCACCCCTCCACTTT. This chain connects TRBV28 to TRBJ1-6; the D is unclear. This CDR3 comprises 17 residues. Trimming removed 10 bases at V and 0 bases at J, with 19 bases between. Germline V gives CDR1 MDHEN, CDR2 SYDVKM.

The chain combines TRBV7-2 with TRBJ2-5; D is possibly TRBD1 or TRBD2 (5 bases each). The CDR3 spans 15 residues. V shed 5 bases and J shed 1 base, with 14 bases lying between them. Per germline, CDR1 SGHTA and CDR2 FQGNSA. For the CDR3, the DNA is TGTGCCAGCAGCCCTAATACCGGGACCCAAGAGACCCAGTACTTC. This gives the protein CASSPNTGTQETQYF.

This rearrangement joins TRBV7-2 to TRBJ1-2; maybe TRBD1 (6 bases). V was trimmed by 3 bases and J by 8 bases, leaving 19 bases between them. In germline, CDR1 is SGHTA, CDR2 FQGNSA. The CDR3 has 15 residues. The CDR3 nucleotides are TGTGCCAGCAGCTTTCTAGGGACATCTCCGGGCGGCTACACCTTC. This gives the protein CASSFLGTSPGGYTF.

Only a few counts were recorded for this clonotype. V gene TRBV20-1 combines with J gene TRBJ2-1; TRBD2 matches 15 bases. V trimming: 5 bases; J trimming: 9 bases; junction bases outside the gene matches: 8. Germline V CDR1 and CDR2: DFQATT, SNEGSKA (reference sequence). The CDR3 is made up of 15 amino acids. The CDR3 coding sequence is TGCAGTGCTGACGGCGGACTAGCGGGGGGGCCTGAGCAGTTCTTC. This translates into CSADGGLAGGPEQFF.

This clonotype was recorded a few times. The V and J genes are TRBV4-1 and TRBJ2-6; 7 bases map to TRBD1. Losses at the gene ends were 1 base for V and 0 bases for J; bases not matched to a gene: 6. This CDR3 has 18 amino acids. Germline V gene lookup returns CDR1 MGHRA and CDR2 YSYEKL. CDR3 sequence reads: CASSQGGQSGSGANVLTF. Here the CDR3 DNA reads TGCGCCAGCAGCCAAGGGGGACAGTCCGGCTCTGGGGCCAACGTCCTGACTTTC.

This clonotype occurred many times. This chain connects TRBV6-6 to TRBJ1-4, with TRBD1 identical over 10 bases. This CDR3 is 14 amino acids long. CDR1 and CDR2 from the germline V gene are MNHNY and SVGAGI (reference sequence). The V and J ends lost 4 bases and 5 bases, in that order; junction bases with no gene match: 1. This chain's CDR3 is CASSLGQGNEKLFF. The DNA for the CDR3 is TGTGCCAGCAGTTTGGGACAGGGGAATGAAAAACTGTTTTTT.